The T cell receptor beta chain under discussion was sequenced for a study of cytomegalovirus exposure and HLA in healthy donors. Primers included in the PCR were 60 Vbeta and 13 Jbeta primers. The data were produced by immunoSEQ multiplex PCR, yet TCRdb's version contains in-frame clones alone and is incomplete. The sample consists of around 150,000 clones, around four fifths of them appearing once. Specimen: PBMCs. The origin of this receptor is a male donor in good health and CMV-seronegative.

CDR3 residues: CASSGFLGRNQPQHF. In DNA form, the CDR3 reads TGTGCCAGCAGCGGATTCCTTGGGCGCAATCAGCCCCAGCATTTT. V usage is TRBV2 and J usage is TRBJ1-5; D gene uncertain. This CDR3 has 15 residues. V lost 6 bases and J 2 bases, leaving 14 bases between the germline ends. Per the germline V gene, CDR1 is SNHLY and CDR2 is FYNNEI.